The rows below give T cell receptor beta chains drawn from one sample of a study of blood T cell repertoires in COVID-19. Only in-frame clones appear in the TCRdb table, and some are missing; sequencing was by immunoSEQ multiplex PCR. The repertoire holds around 190,000 clones, with 75% to 85% as singletons. Material for sequencing was PBMCs or T cells enriched from blood (not recorded which). These receptors all stem from a woman between 50 and 59 years old with acute COVID-19. CDR3s include the opening cysteine and the closing phenylalanine or tryptophan. Fields, in order: V gene, clone size, D gene, CDR3 length, J gene, CDR3 DNA, CDR3 protein. A D gene is named only where the DNA matches it firmly. Size tells how often a clone was seen (once, few, many) or the class of an expanded clone, and some rows leave it out.

v_call: TRBV11-2
clone_size: .
d_call: .
cdr3_length: 13
j_call: TRBJ1-1
cdr3_nt: TGTGCCAGCAGCCCAAACAGGGAAACTGAAGCTTTCTTT
cdr3_aa: CASSPNRETEAFF

v_call: TRBV19
clone_size: .
d_call: TRBD1
cdr3_length: 15
j_call: TRBJ1-6
cdr3_nt: TGTGCCAGTACCATCGGACAGGGGACCAATTCACCCCTCCACTTT
cdr3_aa: CASTIGQGTNSPLHF

v_call: TRBV11-3
clone_size: .
d_call: .
cdr3_length: 16
j_call: TRBJ2-1
cdr3_nt: TGTGCCAGCAGCTTAGTAGGTGGGGGGGCCTGGAATGAGCAGTTCTTC
cdr3_aa: CASSLVGGGAWNEQFF

v_call: TRBV24-1
clone_size: .
d_call: TRBD2
cdr3_length: 16
j_call: TRBJ2-5
cdr3_nt: TGTGCCACCAGTGATTCCGGACTAGCGGGGGCAGAGACCCAGTACTTC
cdr3_aa: CATSDSGLAGAETQYF

v_call: TRBV6-5
clone_size: .
d_call: TRBD1
cdr3_length: 15
j_call: TRBJ2-6
cdr3_nt: TGTGCCAGCAGCCTAACAGGGGCTGGGGCCAACGTCCTGACTTTC
cdr3_aa: CASSLTGAGANVLTF

v_call: TRBV3-1/TRBV3-2
clone_size: .
d_call: TRBD2
cdr3_length: 17
j_call: TRBJ2-1
cdr3_nt: TGTGCCAGCAGCCACGAGAAAACTAGCGGGGGCGGGAATGAGCAGTTCTTC
cdr3_aa: CASSHEKTSGGGNEQFF

v_call: TRBV10-3
clone_size: many
d_call: .
cdr3_length: 13
j_call: TRBJ2-2
cdr3_nt: TGTGCCATCAATCCACAGATCACCGGGGAGCTGTTTTTT
cdr3_aa: CAINPQITGELFF

v_call: TRBV5-1
clone_size: once
d_call: TRBD2
cdr3_length: 15
j_call: TRBJ2-3
cdr3_nt: TGCGCCAGCAGCTTGGGAGCGGGGGTCACAGATACGCAGTATTTT
cdr3_aa: CASSLGAGVTDTQYF

v_call: TRBV6-5
clone_size: few
d_call: .
cdr3_length: 13
j_call: TRBJ1-2
cdr3_nt: TGTGCCAGCAGTTCCCATACCTCGGGTGGCTACACCTTC
cdr3_aa: CASSSHTSGGYTF

v_call: TRBV19
clone_size: .
d_call: .
cdr3_length: 17
j_call: TRBJ1-4
cdr3_nt: TGTGCCAGTAGTCCGTGGGTTGGGGGCGGATTAAATGAAAAACTGTTTTTT
cdr3_aa: CASSPWVGGGLNEKLFF

v_call: TRBV9
clone_size: .
d_call: .
cdr3_length: 17
j_call: TRBJ2-1
cdr3_nt: TGTGCCAGCAGCCCGACCGCCGCGAGCGGTTACTACAATGAGCAGTTCTTC
cdr3_aa: CASSPTAASGYYNEQFF

v_call: TRBV3-1/TRBV3-2
clone_size: .
d_call: .
cdr3_length: 14
j_call: TRBJ1-1
cdr3_nt: TGTGCCAGCAGCCCAAAACAGTCAAACACTGAAGCTTTCTTT
cdr3_aa: CASSPKQSNTEAFF

v_call: TRBV14
clone_size: .
d_call: .
cdr3_length: 18
j_call: TRBJ1-5
cdr3_nt: TGTGCCAGCAGCCCCTTAGGGGCAGGAAGGAATAGCAATCAGCCCCAGCATTTT
cdr3_aa: CASSPLGAGRNSNQPQHF

v_call: TRBV5-1
clone_size: few
d_call: TRBD2
cdr3_length: 17
j_call: TRBJ2-2
cdr3_nt: TGCGCCAGCAGCTTGGATACTAGCGGGGGTAGGACCGGGGAGCTGTTTTTT
cdr3_aa: CASSLDTSGGRTGELFF

v_call: TRBV13
clone_size: .
d_call: .
cdr3_length: 18
j_call: TRBJ1-1
cdr3_nt: TGTGCCAGCAGCTTATATTACTTTACCGGGCAGGGAGGGGCTGAAGCTTTCTTT
cdr3_aa: CASSLYYFTGQGGAEAFF

v_call: TRBV7-9
clone_size: .
d_call: TRBD1
cdr3_length: 15
j_call: TRBJ1-4
cdr3_nt: TGTGCCAGCAGCGGACAGGGGGTCTTTAATGAAAAACTGTTTTTT
cdr3_aa: CASSGQGVFNEKLFF

v_call: TRBV6-5
clone_size: .
d_call: TRBD1
cdr3_length: 15
j_call: TRBJ1-2
cdr3_nt: TGTGCCAGCAGGTGGACAGGGGTCCATAACTATGGCTACACCTTC
cdr3_aa: CASRWTGVHNYGYTF

v_call: TRBV25-1
clone_size: .
d_call: .
cdr3_length: 15
j_call: TRBJ1-2
cdr3_nt: TGTGCCAGCAGTGAAGGGAGGTCAGGGAATTATGGCTACACCTTC
cdr3_aa: CASSEGRSGNYGYTF

v_call: TRBV2
clone_size: .
d_call: .
cdr3_length: 12
j_call: TRBJ1-2
cdr3_nt: TGTGCCAGCAGAGAGGACAGCTATGGCTACACCTTC
cdr3_aa: CASREDSYGYTF

v_call: TRBV12-3/TRBV12-4
clone_size: .
d_call: .
cdr3_length: 13
j_call: TRBJ1-1
cdr3_nt: TGTGCCAGCATTAAGGAGGAGGGGACTGAAGCTTTCTTT
cdr3_aa: CASIKEEGTEAFF

v_call: TRBV4-1
clone_size: .
d_call: TRBD1
cdr3_length: 16
j_call: TRBJ1-5
cdr3_nt: TGCGCCAGCAGCCGCCAAGGACAGGGGGACAATCAGCCCCAGCATTTT
cdr3_aa: CASSRQGQGDNQPQHF

v_call: TRBV7-6
clone_size: .
d_call: .
cdr3_length: 13
j_call: TRBJ2-1
cdr3_nt: TGTGCCAGCAGCCACGGGACCTACAATGAGCAGTTCTTC
cdr3_aa: CASSHGTYNEQFF

v_call: TRBV25-1
clone_size: .
d_call: .
cdr3_length: 13
j_call: TRBJ2-2
cdr3_nt: TGTGCCAGCAGTGAGGCTTACACCGGGGAGCTGTTTTTT
cdr3_aa: CASSEAYTGELFF

v_call: TRBV4-3
clone_size: .
d_call: .
cdr3_length: 15
j_call: TRBJ2-5
cdr3_nt: TGCGCCAGCAGCCAAGAAGGAAACGGGGGAGAGACCCAGTACTTC
cdr3_aa: CASSQEGNGGETQYF

v_call: TRBV28
clone_size: .
d_call: .
cdr3_length: 15
j_call: TRBJ2-1
cdr3_nt: TGTGCCACACGACAGGATTCCTCACCCTACAATGAGCAGTTCTTC
cdr3_aa: CATRQDSSPYNEQFF

v_call: TRBV25-1
clone_size: .
d_call: .
cdr3_length: 15
j_call: TRBJ2-6
cdr3_nt: TGTGCCAGCAGTGAATCGGGGTCTGGGGCCAACGTCCTGACTTTC
cdr3_aa: CASSESGSGANVLTF

v_call: TRBV6-4
clone_size: .
d_call: .
cdr3_length: 15
j_call: TRBJ2-3
cdr3_nt: TGTGCCAGCAGTGACACGGGGGTCAGCACAGATACGCAGTATTTT
cdr3_aa: CASSDTGVSTDTQYF

v_call: TRBV1
clone_size: .
d_call: .
cdr3_length: 16
j_call: TRBJ1-2
cdr3_nt: TGCACCAGCAGCCCCCAGCAGGGGGCATTAGACTATGGCTACACCTTC
cdr3_aa: CTSSPQQGALDYGYTF

v_call: TRBV28
clone_size: few
d_call: .
cdr3_length: 13
j_call: TRBJ1-2
cdr3_nt: TGTGCCAGCACAAGGGGATCTGACTATGGCTACACCTTC
cdr3_aa: CASTRGSDYGYTF

v_call: TRBV3-1/TRBV3-2
clone_size: .
d_call: TRBD2
cdr3_length: 19
j_call: TRBJ2-1
cdr3_nt: TGTGCCAGCACCACGACGAGGACTAGCGGGGGGGCCGGCTACAATGAGCAGTTCTTC
cdr3_aa: CASTTTRTSGGAGYNEQFF

v_call: TRBV23-1
clone_size: .
d_call: .
cdr3_length: 12
j_call: TRBJ1-1
cdr3_nt: TGCGCCAGCAGTCAGGGGAGCACTGAAGCTTTCTTT
cdr3_aa: CASSQGSTEAFF

v_call: TRBV18
clone_size: many
d_call: TRBD1
cdr3_length: 15
j_call: TRBJ1-1
cdr3_nt: TGTGCCAGCTCACCAGGGACAGGGGGGAACACTGAAGCTTTCTTT
cdr3_aa: CASSPGTGGNTEAFF

v_call: TRBV30
clone_size: .
d_call: .
cdr3_length: 12
j_call: TRBJ1-5
cdr3_nt: TGTGCCTGGACCAACGGGAATCAGCCCCAGCATTTT
cdr3_aa: CAWTNGNQPQHF

v_call: TRBV28
clone_size: .
d_call: TRBD1
cdr3_length: 19
j_call: TRBJ2-2
cdr3_nt: TGTGCCAGCAGTTTGCCCGGGACAGGGCGGAAGGGAGGCACCGGGGAGCTGTTTTTT
cdr3_aa: CASSLPGTGRKGGTGELFF

v_call: TRBV6-5
clone_size: .
d_call: .
cdr3_length: 11
j_call: TRBJ1-2
cdr3_nt: TGTGCCAGCAGTTCTCACTATGGCTACACCTTC
cdr3_aa: CASSSHYGYTF

v_call: TRBV2
clone_size: .
d_call: .
cdr3_length: 13
j_call: TRBJ1-2
cdr3_nt: TGTGCCAGCAGTGACCCCGACAGCTATGGCTACACCTTC
cdr3_aa: CASSDPDSYGYTF

v_call: TRBV2
clone_size: .
d_call: .
cdr3_length: 14
j_call: TRBJ1-6
cdr3_nt: TGTGCCAGCAGTGAACAGGGAACGGGTTCACCCCTCCACTTT
cdr3_aa: CASSEQGTGSPLHF

v_call: TRBV23-1
clone_size: .
d_call: .
cdr3_length: 14
j_call: TRBJ1-1
cdr3_nt: TGCGCCAGCAGTCAAGTAACAGAGAACACTGAAGCTTTCTTT
cdr3_aa: CASSQVTENTEAFF

v_call: TRBV27
clone_size: .
d_call: .
cdr3_length: 13
j_call: TRBJ2-2
cdr3_nt: TGTGCCAGCAGCGTTCGGATAGCGGGGGAGCTGTTTTTT
cdr3_aa: CASSVRIAGELFF

v_call: TRBV18
clone_size: .
d_call: .
cdr3_length: 15
j_call: TRBJ1-4
cdr3_nt: TGTGCCAGCTCACCGGGGGGTAACGCTAATGAAAAACTGTTTTTT
cdr3_aa: CASSPGGNANEKLFF

v_call: TRBV30
clone_size: .
d_call: TRBD1
cdr3_length: 14
j_call: TRBJ1-1
cdr3_nt: TGTGCCTGGAGCCGGACAGGAATGAACACTGAAGCTTTCTTT
cdr3_aa: CAWSRTGMNTEAFF

v_call: TRBV7-8
clone_size: few
d_call: .
cdr3_length: 15
j_call: TRBJ1-4
cdr3_nt: TGTGCCAGCAGCCCTAACAGGGCCTTTAATGAAAAACTGTTTTTT
cdr3_aa: CASSPNRAFNEKLFF

v_call: TRBV29-1
clone_size: .
d_call: .
cdr3_length: 12
j_call: TRBJ1-2
cdr3_nt: TGCAGCGTTGGAGCGGGGGGATATGGCTACACCTTC
cdr3_aa: CSVGAGGYGYTF

v_call: TRBV5-4
clone_size: many
d_call: TRBD1
cdr3_length: 16
j_call: TRBJ2-5
cdr3_nt: TGTGCCAGCAGCTTGAGGACAGGAGCTTACCAAGAGACCCAGTACTTC
cdr3_aa: CASSLRTGAYQETQYF

v_call: TRBV28
clone_size: .
d_call: TRBD1
cdr3_length: 16
j_call: TRBJ1-5
cdr3_nt: TGTGCCAGCACCTCCCGACAGGGGAATAGCAATCAGCCCCAGCATTTT
cdr3_aa: CASTSRQGNSNQPQHF

v_call: TRBV28
clone_size: .
d_call: .
cdr3_length: 14
j_call: TRBJ1-1
cdr3_nt: TGTGCCAGCAGTAACCGGAGGGCTTTCACTGAAGCTTTCTTT
cdr3_aa: CASSNRRAFTEAFF

v_call: TRBV24-1
clone_size: .
d_call: TRBD1
cdr3_length: 15
j_call: TRBJ2-3
cdr3_nt: TGTGCCACCTCGACAACCGGGACAGGGACAGATACGCAGTATTTT
cdr3_aa: CATSTTGTGTDTQYF

v_call: TRBV7-9
clone_size: .
d_call: TRBD1
cdr3_length: 14
j_call: TRBJ1-5
cdr3_nt: TGTGCCAGCAGCGTGACAGGGGACAATCAGCCCCAGCATTTT
cdr3_aa: CASSVTGDNQPQHF

v_call: TRBV18
clone_size: .
d_call: .
cdr3_length: 15
j_call: TRBJ2-5
cdr3_nt: TGTGCCAGCTCACCAGGAGGGACTTCGCAAGAGACCCAGTACTTC
cdr3_aa: CASSPGGTSQETQYF

v_call: TRBV4-2
clone_size: .
d_call: TRBD2
cdr3_length: 18
j_call: TRBJ2-5
cdr3_nt: TGTGCCAGCAGCCCCTTGGGGTCTAGCGGGGGGCTCAAAGAGACCCAGTACTTC
cdr3_aa: CASSPLGSSGGLKETQYF

v_call: TRBV9
clone_size: .
d_call: TRBD1
cdr3_length: 15
j_call: TRBJ1-4
cdr3_nt: TGTGCCAGCAGCCCGCGGGACAGGGGTAATGAAAAACTGTTTTTT
cdr3_aa: CASSPRDRGNEKLFF

v_call: TRBV2
clone_size: .
d_call: TRBD1
cdr3_length: 15
j_call: TRBJ2-5
cdr3_nt: TGTGCCAGCAGCTACCTGACAGGGGTTGGGCAGACCCAGTACTTC
cdr3_aa: CASSYLTGVGQTQYF

v_call: TRBV5-4
clone_size: .
d_call: TRBD2
cdr3_length: 15
j_call: TRBJ2-5
cdr3_nt: TGTGCCAGCAGCTTGGTCGCGGGGGGGCCAGAGACCCAGTACTTC
cdr3_aa: CASSLVAGGPETQYF

v_call: TRBV28
clone_size: once
d_call: TRBD1
cdr3_length: 14
j_call: TRBJ1-2
cdr3_nt: TGTGCCAGCAGCCCGGGACAGGGGCCAGAGTTCGAGAGCTTC
cdr3_aa: CASSPGQGPEFESF

v_call: TRBV5-5
clone_size: .
d_call: .
cdr3_length: 15
j_call: TRBJ2-5
cdr3_nt: TGTGCCAGCAGCCCAAGTGGAGGAGACCAAGAGACCCAGTACTTC
cdr3_aa: CASSPSGGDQETQYF